Included here is one T cell receptor beta chain sequence, with context. The data were produced by immunoSEQ multiplex PCR, yet TCRdb's version contains in-frame clones alone and is incomplete. The sample consists of some 96,000 clones, 70% to 85% of them appearing once. The source of the sample is a study of OX40 agonist ivuxolimab in advanced cancers. Study-level background: It was permissible to have had prior anti-PD-1, anti-PD-L1 or anti-CTLA-4 therapy, and 40% had some.

Germline V gene sequence: CDR1 SQVTM, CDR2 ANQGSEA. V lost 7 bases, J lost 0 bases, and 5 bases stayed unmatched. The CDR3 length is 13 residues. The source material was CD4+ or CD8+ T cells sorted from blood, sampled in a trial of the OX40 agonist ivuxolimab. This receptor was taken from an adult with an advanced solid tumor such as melanoma, head and neck, liver or kidney cancer. V gene TRBV29-1 combines with J gene TRBJ2-7, with 8 bases identical to TRBD1. In DNA, the CDR3 is TGCAGCGGGAGACAGGGGAGCTCCTACGAGCAGTACTTC. This encodes CSGRQGSSYEQYF.